This T cell receptor (delta chain) was captured by sequencing in a study of γδ T cells in repeated Plasmodium falciparum infection. Study-wide context: Samples were taken at baseline, before some infections, and 21 days after each.

In regard to this clone: Its antigen is unknown. Given a far larger clone just one base away, this is likely a sequencing read error. Other DNA sequences in the same sample also yield this CDR3.

Findings of the study overall: Vgamma9/Vdelta2+ T cells showed a stable polyclonal repertoire with shared TCRgamma sequences. The Malian cohort came from a small rural village of predominantly one ethnic group. Compared with Australian children, Malian Vdelta2-negative repertoires seemed more clonal, less diverse, less shared.

Gammadelta T cells were flow-sorted from PBMC into Vgamma9/Vdelta2+ and Vdelta2-negative populations for bulk analysis. CDR3 length: 16 residues. CDR1 GEAIGNYY and CDR2 EKD come from the germline V gene. TCRdb re-called the multiplex PCR reads via CATT. This table has around 86,000 delta-chain clones, more than 1.4% appearing once. Sequenced sample: gamma-delta T cells from blood. The TCR sequence derives from a pool of human donors (malaria-infected and uninfected, not separated). The rearrangement uses TRDV2 and TRDJ1, with 10 bases matching TRDD3. The J gene, left out of TCRdb, was set here by checking the DNA against germline. CDR3 nucleotide sequence: TGTGCCTGTGACACCGTGGGGGATACCCCCACCGACAAACTCATCTTT. It is translated as CACDTVGDTPTDKLIF.